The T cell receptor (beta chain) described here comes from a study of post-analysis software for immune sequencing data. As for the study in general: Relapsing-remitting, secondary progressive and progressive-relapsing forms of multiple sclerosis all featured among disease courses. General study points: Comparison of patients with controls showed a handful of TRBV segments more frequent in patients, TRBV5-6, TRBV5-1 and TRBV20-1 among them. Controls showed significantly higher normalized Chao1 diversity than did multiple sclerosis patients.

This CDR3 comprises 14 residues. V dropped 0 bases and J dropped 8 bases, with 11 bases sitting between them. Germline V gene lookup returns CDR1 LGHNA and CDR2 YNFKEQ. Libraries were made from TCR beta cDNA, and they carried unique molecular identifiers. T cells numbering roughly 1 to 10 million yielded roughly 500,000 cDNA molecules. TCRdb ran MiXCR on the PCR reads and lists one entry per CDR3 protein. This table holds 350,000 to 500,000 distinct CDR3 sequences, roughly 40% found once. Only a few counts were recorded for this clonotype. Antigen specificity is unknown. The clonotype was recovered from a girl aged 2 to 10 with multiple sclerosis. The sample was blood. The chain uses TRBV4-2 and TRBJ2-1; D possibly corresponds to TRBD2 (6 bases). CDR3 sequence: CASSQELGGDEQFF. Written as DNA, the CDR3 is TGTGCCAGCAGCCAAGAGCTCGGAGGGGATGAGCAGTTCTTC.